Below, 3 T cell receptor beta chains from the same sample are listed, as sequenced in a study of Ad26.COV2.S vaccination and SARS-CoV-2 variants. The repertoire was sequenced with immunoSEQ multiplex PCR; TCRdb's copy has only in-frame clones and lacks some. The repertoire includes over 400,000 clones, roughly 90% of them detected once, and roughly 1.7% sits in the top ten. Treatment meaning: approximately 18 received Ad26.COV2.S at low or high dose, single or two shots; roughly five received placebo; per-sample allocation not given. Sampling was done on day 63 after the first vaccine or placebo injection. The sample here was peripheral blood, taken in a trial of Ad26.COV2.S vaccine versus placebo. The receptors come from a person between 18 and 60 years old who received the Ad26.COV2.S COVID-19 vaccine or a placebo.

This clone came up a few times. The genes are TRBV12-5 and TRBJ1-2; D remains unclear. Trimming removed 4 bases at V and 5 bases at J, with 26 bases between. In germline, CDR1 is LGHNT, CDR2 FRNRAP. This CDR3 has 18 amino acids. The CDR3 reads CASGSLLKGLSKPYGYTF. The CDR3 DNA reads as TGTGCTAGTGGTTCCCTACTAAAAGGTCTCTCCAAACCATATGGCTACACCTTC.

V usage is TRBV6-5 and J usage is TRBJ2-5; D is perhaps TRBD2 (7 bases). V lost 0 bases, J lost 4 bases, and 12 bases lay in between. Germline assignment: CDR1 MNHEY and CDR2 SVGAGI. This CDR3 has 15 residues. CDR3 sequence: CASSYSRGGGETQYF. In DNA, the CDR3 is TGTGCCAGCAGTTACTCGAGGGGGGGTGGAGAGACCCAGTACTTC.

The chain uses TRBV4-3 and TRBJ2-4; 12 nucleotides agree with TRBD2. Germline V CDR1 and CDR2: LGHNA, YSLEER. V lost 3 bases and J lost 5; bases outside the gene matches: 2. The CDR3 covers 15 residues. This CDR3 reads CASSHSSGGENIQYF. In nucleotides, the CDR3 is TGCGCCAGCAGCCACTCTAGCGGGGGGGAAAACATTCAGTACTTC.